This T cell receptor (beta chain) comes out of a study of T cells in Graves' hyperthyroidism and ophthalmopathy. It was RNA transcripts that yielded the amplified TCR beta CDR3 regions. A set of HTBI primers served as the primers for a first-round RT-PCR of the TCR CDR3. TCRdb fed the multiplex PCR reads into MiXCR, producing one record per CDR3 protein. The sample records around 610,000 distinct CDR3 sequences, roughly 14% being singletons. This clonotype was counted between two and nine times. Its antigen is not known. Points from the study as a whole: Separating ophthalmopathy from stable hyperthyroidism was achieved by a 13 V-J model. Most thyroid clonotypes with frequency above 0.001 were detected in blood.

The receptor was derived from a woman aged 35 to 49 with Graves' ophthalmopathy. Sequencing was carried out using blood.

The CDR3 nucleotides read TGCGCCAGCAGGGGGGACTACATGAACACTGAAGCTTTCTTT. This codes for CASRGDYMNTEAFF. V gene TRBV5-1 combines with J gene TRBJ1-1; D perhaps matches TRBD1 (5 bases). The V gene lost 5 bases and the J gene lost 0 bases, with 11 bases spanning the gap. Germline CDR1 is SGHRS and CDR2 is YFSETQ. The CDR3 has 14 residues.